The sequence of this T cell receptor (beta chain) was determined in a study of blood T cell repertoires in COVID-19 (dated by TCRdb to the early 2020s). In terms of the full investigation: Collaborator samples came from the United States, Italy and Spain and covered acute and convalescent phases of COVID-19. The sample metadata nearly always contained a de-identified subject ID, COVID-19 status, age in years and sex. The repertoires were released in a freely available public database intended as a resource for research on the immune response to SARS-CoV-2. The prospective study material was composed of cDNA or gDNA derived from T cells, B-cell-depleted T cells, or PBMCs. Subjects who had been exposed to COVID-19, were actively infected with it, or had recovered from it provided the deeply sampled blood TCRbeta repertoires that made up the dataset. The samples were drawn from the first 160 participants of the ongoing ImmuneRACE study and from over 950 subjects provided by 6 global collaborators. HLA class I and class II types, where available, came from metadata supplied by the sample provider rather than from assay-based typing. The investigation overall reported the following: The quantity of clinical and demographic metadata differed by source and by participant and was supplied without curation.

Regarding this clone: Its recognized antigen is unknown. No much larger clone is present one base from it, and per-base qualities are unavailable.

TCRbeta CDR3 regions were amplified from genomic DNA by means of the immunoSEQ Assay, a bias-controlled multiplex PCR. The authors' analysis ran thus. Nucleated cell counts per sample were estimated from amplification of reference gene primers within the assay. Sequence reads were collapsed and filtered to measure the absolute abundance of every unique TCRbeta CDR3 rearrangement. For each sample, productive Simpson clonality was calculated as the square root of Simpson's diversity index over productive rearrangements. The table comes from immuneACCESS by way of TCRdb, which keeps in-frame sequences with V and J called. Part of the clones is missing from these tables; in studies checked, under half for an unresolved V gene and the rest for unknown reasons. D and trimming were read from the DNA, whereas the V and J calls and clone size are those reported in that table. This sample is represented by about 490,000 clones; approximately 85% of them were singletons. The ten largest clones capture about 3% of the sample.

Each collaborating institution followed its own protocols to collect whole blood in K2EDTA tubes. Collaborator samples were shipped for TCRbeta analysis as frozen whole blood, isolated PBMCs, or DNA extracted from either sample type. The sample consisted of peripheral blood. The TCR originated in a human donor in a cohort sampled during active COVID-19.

CDR3 protein: CASSLLASGDEQFF. The nucleotide sequence is given as TGTGCCAGCAGCTTATTAGCTAGCGGGGATGAGCAGTTCTTC. The rearrangement joined TRBV7-3 to TRBJ2-1; 9 junctional bases match TRBD2. Unmatched junction bases come to 4, with V trimmed by 2 bases and J by 8 bases. CDR1 and CDR2, per the germline V gene, are SGHTA and FQGTGA. The CDR3 contains 14 residues, cysteine and phenylalanine counted. The retained sequence is limited to the CDR3, 42 bases, with the frame set at the first base.